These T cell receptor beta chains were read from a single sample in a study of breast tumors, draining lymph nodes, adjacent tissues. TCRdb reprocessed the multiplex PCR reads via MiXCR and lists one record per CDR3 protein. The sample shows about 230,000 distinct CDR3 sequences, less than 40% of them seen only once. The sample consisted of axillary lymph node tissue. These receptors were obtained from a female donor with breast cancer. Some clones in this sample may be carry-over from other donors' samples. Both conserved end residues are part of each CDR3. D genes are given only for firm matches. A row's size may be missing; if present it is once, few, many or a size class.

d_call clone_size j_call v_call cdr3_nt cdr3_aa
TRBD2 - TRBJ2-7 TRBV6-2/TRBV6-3 TGTGCCAGCAGTTATTGGGGTGGCCGCGGGGGTCCTCCTGAGGCCTACGAGCAGTACTTC CASSYWGGRGGPPEAYEQYF
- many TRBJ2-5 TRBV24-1 TGTGCCACCAGTGACCCCCAGTTGTCGGGGTTACAAGAGACCCAGTACTTC CATSDPQLSGLQETQYF
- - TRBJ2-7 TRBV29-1 TGCAGCGTACGGGACGGCGCTTACTACGAGCAGTACTTC CSVRDGAYYEQYF
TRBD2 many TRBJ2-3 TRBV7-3 TGTGCCAGCAGCTCCTCAGCGGGAGGGCCAACAGATACGCAGTATTTT CASSSSAGGPTDTQYF
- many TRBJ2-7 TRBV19 TGTGCCAGTAAGCCAGCCGCGGCTTACTACGAGCAGTACTTC CASKPAAAYYEQYF
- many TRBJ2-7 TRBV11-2 TGTGCCAGCAGCTTAGGGGAACCTACCTCCTACGAGCAGTACTTC CASSLGEPTSYEQYF
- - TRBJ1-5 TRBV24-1 TGTGCCACCAGTGATTCCCGTTCGGGACCGAACAATCAGCCCCAGCATTTT CATSDSRSGPNNQPQHF
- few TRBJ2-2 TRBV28 TGTGCCAGCAAGGAGGCGAACACCGGGGAGCTGTTTTTT CASKEANTGELFF
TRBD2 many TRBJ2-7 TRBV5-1 TGCGCCAGCAGCCGGCGAGGGACTAGCGGGACCTACGAGCAGTACTTC CASSRRGTSGTYEQYF
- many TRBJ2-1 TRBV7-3 TGTGCCAGCAGCACGAGACAAGAAGGTGAGCAGTTCTTC CASSTRQEGEQFF
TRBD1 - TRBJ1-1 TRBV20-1 TGCAGTGCTAGAGGGACTACAGGGGCGGACACTGAAGCTTTCTTT CSARGTTGADTEAFF
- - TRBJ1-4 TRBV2 TGTGCCAGCACAGGGGAGTTCCATGAAAAACTGTTTTTT CASTGEFHEKLFF
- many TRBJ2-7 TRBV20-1 TGCAGTGCTAGAGCGTTGGACAGTTCCTACGAGCAGTACTTC CSARALDSSYEQYF
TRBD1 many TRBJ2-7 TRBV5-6 TGTGCCAGCAGCTTGGGGGGGGACAGGGTAAACGAGCAGTACTTC CASSLGGDRVNEQYF